The 28 T cell receptor beta chains below all came from one sample that was sequenced in a study of regulatory T cells in long-lasting Graves disease. Indicated time point: newly diagnosed GD, antithyroid drugs for less than 3 months. The TCR library was made from RNA that had been extracted from PBMCs in TRIzol. The TCR beta library used iRepertoire HTBI primers with Arm-PCR amplification of CDR3. Each CDR3 protein is one row after TCRdb ran MiXCR on the multiplex PCR reads. The sample carries 400,000 to 650,000 distinct CDR3 sequences, roughly 15% recorded once. This same sample was also taken into another study, of T cells in Graves' hyperthyroidism and ophthalmopathy.

The specimen comprised peripheral blood mononuclear cells (PBMCs), sampled at new diagnosis, from a patient treated with antithyroid drugs. These receptors all come from a middle-aged woman with Graves disease.

This clonotype was observed at least ten times. This chain uses TRBV13 with TRBJ1-4, with D maybe TRBD1 (5 bases). This CDR3 spans 14 amino acids. V lost 1 base and J lost 5, with 8 bases in between. Germline CDR1 reads PRHDT; CDR2 reads FYEKMQ (reference sequence). CDR3 sequence reads: CASSLEGYNEKLFF. The CDR3 coding sequence is TGTGCCAGCAGCTTAGAGGGGTACAATGAAAAACTGTTTTTT.

The rearrangement links TRBV6-1 to TRBJ1-2, with D uncertain. CDR1 MNHNS and CDR2 SASEGT come from the germline V gene. The CDR3 runs to 13 residues. Trimming left V 4 bases short and J 2 bases short, with 8 bases between. The CDR3 nucleotides are TGTGCCAGCAGTGGCGGGGAAAACTATGGCTACACCTTC. It specifies CASSGGENYGYTF.

This clonotype was seen more than once but under ten times. The chain carries TRBV12-3 or TRBV12-4 and TRBJ1-5; D gene unclear. The CDR3 has 14 residues. V was trimmed by 1 base and J by 4 bases, leaving 8 bases between them. In nucleotides, the CDR3 is TGTGCCAGCAGTTTAGGGGTTGGTAATCAGCCCCAGCATTTT. The encoded protein is CASSLGVGNQPQHF.

Many counts were recorded for this clonotype. The J gene is TRBJ1-1, the V gene TRBV19, with a possible D match to TRBD1 (6 bases). With 8 bases removed from V and 1 base from J, the gap between germline ends came to 17 bases. Germline CDR1 and CDR2: LNHDA and SQIVND (reference sequence). The CDR3 has 15 residues. The CDR3 DNA reads as TGTGCCAGTCGAAACCTGGACAGACCGAACACTGAAGCTTTCTTT. It is translated as CASRNLDRPNTEAFF.

This clonotype showed up just a few times. The V call is TRBV30, the J call TRBJ1-2; D not certain. The germline V gene has CDR1 GTSNPN and CDR2 SVGIG (reference sequence). The CDR3 contains 10 residues. CDR3 sequence reads: CALHADGYTF. The CDR3 DNA sequence: TGTGCTTTACATGCGGATGGCTACACCTTC.

J is TRBJ1-2 and V is TRBV6-1; no clear D gene. The germline V and J ends were trimmed by 7 bases and 3 bases, with 12 bases remaining between them. The CDR3 length is 13 residues. Germline loops: CDR1 MNHNS, CDR2 SASEGT. DNA for the CDR3: TGTGCCAGCACTAGAATCCCCTACTATGGCTACACCTTC. Its translation: CASTRIPYYGYTF.

This chain connects TRBV6-5 to TRBJ1-2; D is ambiguous. The CDR3 is 16 residues long. The ends were cut back, 0 bases at V and 6 bases at J, with 17 bases in the middle. Germline CDR1 is MNHEY and CDR2 is SVGAGI. The CDR3 is CASSYSPPPSPDGYTF. The CDR3 DNA sequence: TGTGCCAGCAGTTACTCGCCGCCCCCCTCGCCGGATGGCTACACCTTC.

The chain has TRBV20-1 and TRBJ2-1; D not certain. V was pared by 6 bases and J by 7 bases, with 13 bases between. The CDR3 runs 12 residues. Germline values: CDR1 DFQATT, CDR2 SNEGSKA (reference sequence). CDR3 nucleotides: TGCAGTGCGGAGTTTTGGGGAAATGAGCAGTTCTTC. Its translation is CSAEFWGNEQFF.

This clonotype has more than one count but fewer than ten. This may be a read error, as it is one base from a much larger clone. This chain connects TRBV12-3 or TRBV12-4 to TRBJ1-1, with D possibly matching TRBD1 (6 bases). The CDR3 length is 13 residues. For the CDR3, the DNA is TGTACCAGCAGACCGGGACACTACACTGAAGCTTTCTTT. Protein sequence: CTSRPGHYTEAFF.

This clonotype showed up many times. The rearrangement uses TRBV7-9 and TRBJ2-5; 8 nucleotides line up with TRBD2. Trimming at V came to 5 bases and at J to 1 base, leaving 6 bases not matched to a gene. Germline V gene data show CDR1 as SEHNR and CDR2 as FQNEAQ (reference sequence). The CDR3 loop spans 15 amino acids. The CDR3 loop reads CASSPISGVQETQYF. The CDR3 DNA reads TGTGCCAGCAGCCCCATTAGCGGGGTCCAAGAGACCCAGTACTTC.

This clonotype was counted only a few times. The chain links TRBV30 to TRBJ2-5; D ambiguous. CDR3 length: 12 amino acids. Germline V CDR1 and CDR2: GTSNPN, SVGIG (reference sequence). The V end was cut by 0 bases, the J end by 7 bases, with 9 bases between. DNA for the CDR3: TGTGCCTGGAGTGTAGAAGGCGGGACCCAGTACTTC. This encodes CAWSVEGGTQYF.

The chain has TRBV30 and TRBJ2-2; 7 nucleotides align to TRBD1. Losses at the gene ends were 3 bases for V and 7 bases for J; bases not matched to a gene: 2. CDR1 and CDR2 from the germline V gene are GTSNPN and SVGIG (reference sequence). There are 12 residues in the CDR3. The DNA of the CDR3 is TGTGCCTGGAGCAGGGACAGCGGGGAGCTGTTTTTT. Translated, it gives CAWSRDSGELFF.

This clonotype was picked up many times. The chain carries TRBV12-3 or TRBV12-4 and TRBJ2-5; 10 bases align to TRBD2. With V trimmed by 3 bases and J by 0 bases, 10 bases remained unmatched. This CDR3 spans 18 amino acids. The CDR3 sequence: CASSLGLAGATYQETQYF. CDR3 DNA: TGTGCCAGCAGTTTGGGGCTAGCGGGGGCCACGTACCAAGAGACCCAGTACTTC.

J is TRBJ2-1 and V is TRBV6-1, with D uncertain. CDR1 is MNHNS and CDR2 is SASEGT in the germline V gene. Deletions cut 1 base from V and 6 bases from J, with 13 bases between. CDR3 length: 15 amino acids. CDR3 protein: CASSEVPALSNEQFF. DNA of the CDR3: TGTGCCAGCAGTGAAGTACCAGCTCTCTCCAATGAGCAGTTCTTC.

This clonotype was observed many times. The chain combines TRBV2 with TRBJ2-7; tentatively, D is TRBD1 (6 bases). V lost 6 bases to trimming and J lost 3 bases, with 12 bases between them. CDR1 and CDR2 from the germline V gene are SNHLY and FYNNEI. This CDR3 comprises 13 residues. The CDR3 region has the DNA TGTGCCAGCAGGGAGGCCAGGGGCTACGAGCAGTACTTC. This codes for CASREARGYEQYF.

This clonotype was detected ten times or more. The V gene is TRBV20-1, the J gene TRBJ2-3; a possible D gene is TRBD1 (6 bases). The CDR3 sequence is 14 residues long. Trimming left V 6 bases short and J 1 base short, with 14 bases between. In germline, CDR1 is DFQATT, CDR2 SNEGSKA (reference sequence). The DNA of the CDR3 is TGCAGTGCGTATCCGGGACACCGCACAGATACGCAGTATTTT. This translates into CSAYPGHRTDTQYF.

This chain joins TRBV6-2 or TRBV6-3 and TRBJ1-5, with D possibly being TRBD1 (6 bases). V was trimmed by 6 bases and J by 4 bases, leaving 10 bases between them. This CDR3 contains 13 residues. Germline lookup yields CDR1 MNHEY and CDR2 SVGEGT. CDR3 residues: CASSYRENQPQHF. In nucleotides, the CDR3 is TGTGCCAGCAGCTACAGGGAGAATCAGCCCCAGCATTTT.

There are many counts of this clonotype. This sequence joins TRBV20-1 and TRBJ2-1; 8 bases are a match to TRBD1. Germline V gene sequence: CDR1 DFQATT, CDR2 SNEGSKA (reference sequence). The CDR3 extends over 12 amino acids. Losses at the gene ends were 6 bases for V and 9 bases for J; bases not matched to a gene: 7. CDR3 sequence: CSATDRGGEQFF. The CDR3 nucleotides are TGCAGTGCCACCGACAGGGGAGGTGAGCAGTTCTTC.

This clonotype was seen a few times. This sequence joins TRBV6-1 and TRBJ2-3; D is possibly TRBD2 (5 bases). This CDR3 spans 14 amino acids. CDR1 is MNHNS, CDR2 SASEGT, per germline. V was shortened by 6 bases and J by 4 bases, with 14 bases between the two germline ends. The CDR3 DNA sequence: TGTGCCAGCAGCCCGACGGACTTTCCAGATACGCAGTATTTT. Amino acids: CASSPTDFPDTQYF.

This clonotype was observed at least ten times. This chain joins TRBV2 and TRBJ1-3; tentative D call: TRBD1 (5 bases). CDR3 length equals 15 residues. Germline V gene lookup returns CDR1 SNHLY and CDR2 FYNNEI. Trimming took off 7 bases at V and 0 bases at J, with 13 bases between the two ends. The chain's CDR3 is CASNPGTYSGNTIYF. In DNA, the CDR3 is TGTGCCAGCAATCCTGGGACTTACTCTGGAAACACCATATATTTT.

This clonotype was seen many times. The chain joins TRBV28 to TRBJ1-2; TRBD1 aligns across 8 bases. In germline, CDR1 is MDHEN, CDR2 SYDVKM. The length of the CDR3 is 16 residues. J lost 2 bases, V lost 5 bases, and 10 bases had no gene match. CDR3 sequence (DNA): TGTGCCAGCAGTCCCTCCCTGACAGGGGCCAACTATGGCTACACCTTC. As protein: CASSPSLTGANYGYTF.

There are a few counts of this clonotype. The rearrangement links TRBV28 to TRBJ2-7, with 8 nucleotides matching TRBD1. Germline V gene data show CDR1 as MDHEN and CDR2 as SYDVKM. The trim removed 5 bases at V and 4 bases at J, leaving 7 bases unmatched. CDR3 length: 14 amino acids. CDR3 sequence: CASSQLDRDYEQYF. The DNA of the CDR3 is TGTGCCAGCAGTCAGTTGGACAGGGATTACGAGCAGTACTTC.

The gene calls are TRBV3-1 and TRBJ1-6; D uncertain. This CDR3 contains 14 residues. Germline loops: CDR1 LGHDT, CDR2 YNNKEL (reference sequence). The V gene lost 0 bases and the J gene lost 13 bases, with 13 bases spanning the gap. The CDR3 DNA follows: TGTGCCAGCAGCCAAGAAGGTTCTAGGCGGCCCCTCCACTTT. Its protein is CASSQEGSRRPLHF.

Ten or more counts support this clonotype. The genes are TRBV7-2 and TRBJ1-1, with D possibly being TRBD1 (6 bases). The CDR3 consists of 15 residues. From germline, CDR1 is SGHTA and CDR2 FQGNSA. Trimming left V 5 bases short and J 0 bases short, with 13 bases between. The CDR3 coding sequence is TGTGCCAGCAGCGCAGGGGTTGCGATGAACACTGAAGCTTTCTTT. It codes for CASSAGVAMNTEAFF. Combining the CDR3 with reference TRBV7-2 and TRBJ1-1 gives the whole variable domain GAGVSQSPSNKVTEKGKDVELRCDPISGHTALYWYRQSLGQGLEFLIYFQGNSAPDKSGLPSDRFSAERTGGSVSTLTIQRTQQEDSAVYLCASSAGVAMNTEAFFGQGTRLTVV.

This chain joins TRBV19 and TRBJ2-6; D possibly uses TRBD1 or TRBD2 (5 bases each). The germline gives CDR1 LNHDA, CDR2 SQIVND (reference sequence). V lost 4 bases and J lost 0, with 13 bases in between. CDR3 length: 17 amino acids. This CDR3 reads CASSRGRTSSGANVLTF. The CDR3 region has the DNA TGTGCCAGTAGTAGGGGACGTACTAGCTCTGGGGCCAACGTCCTGACTTTC.

There are many counts of this clonotype. The V call is TRBV28, the J call TRBJ2-2; D remains unclear. This CDR3 comprises 14 residues. V lost 6 bases and J lost 7, with 15 bases in between. The germline V gene encodes CDR1 MDHEN and CDR2 SYDVKM. CDR3 sequence (DNA): TGTGCCAGCAGCCCCGCAATTGGGGTCGGGGAGCTGTTTTTT. This gives the protein CASSPAIGVGELFF.

This clonotype was seen a handful of times. DNA of the CDR3: TGTGCCACGCAGGGGGCAACTAATGAAAAACTGTTTTTT. Translating it yields CATQGATNEKLFF. This chain connects TRBV10-3 to TRBJ1-4, with 7 nucleotides matching TRBD1. V was clipped by 10 bases and J by 0 bases; unmatched bases: 2. The CDR3 has 13 amino acids. Germline assignment: CDR1 ENHRY and CDR2 SYGVKD.

V gene TRBV27 combines with J gene TRBJ2-1, with TRBD2 identical over 13 bases. The CDR3 is made up of 22 amino acids. Trimming removed 5 bases from V and 1 base from J; junction bases left unmatched: 20. The germline V gene encodes CDR1 MNHEY and CDR2 SMNVEV (reference sequence). CDR3 DNA sequence: TGTGCCAGCAGTCCCTATGCCGCACAGGGACTAGCGGGGAGCCCTTCCTACAATGAGCAGTTCTTC. Its translation is CASSPYAAQGLAGSPSYNEQFF.